These 29 T cell receptor beta chains came from one sample sequenced in a study of PD-L1 blockade in urothelial cancer. The time point here: pretreatment peripheral blood. Measured with immunoSEQ multiplex PCR; TCRdb has only the in-frame clones, and not every one. The sample includes some 90,000 clones, more than 80% of them seen just once. Sequenced material: PBMCs, taken around atezolizumab (anti-PD-L1) treatment. The receptors shown here come from an elderly woman with urothelial cancer.

The count of this clone is one. V gene TRBV5-1 combines with J gene TRBJ1-1, with D tentatively TRBD1 (6 bases). This CDR3 is 15 amino acids long. V lost 5 bases to trimming and J lost 5 bases, with 19 bases between them. The germline CDR1 and CDR2 sequences are SGHRS and YFSETQ. CDR3 sequence (DNA): TGCGCCAGCAGGGGCGACGGACAGCCTGGGACTGAAGCTTTCTTT. This encodes CASRGDGQPGTEAFF.

The chain joins TRBV7-6 to TRBJ2-7; 7 positions agree with TRBD2. Losses at the gene ends were 1 base for V and 6 bases for J; bases not matched to a gene: 6. The CDR3 consists of 14 residues. Germline V gives CDR1 SGHVS, CDR2 FNYEAQ. This chain's CDR3 is CASSLDGGNSEQYF. Here the CDR3 DNA reads TGTGCCAGCAGCTTAGACGGGGGGAACTCCGAGCAGTACTTC.

The rearrangement joins TRBV5-4 to TRBJ2-3, with D maybe TRBD2 (6 bases). Germline CDR1 and CDR2: SGHNT and YYREEE (reference sequence). The CDR3 has 18 amino acids. V lost 4 bases and J 2 bases, leaving 23 bases between the germline ends. CDR3 nucleotides: TGTGCCAGCAGCGGAGGGAGCTTGAACCCCGCCGTCACAGATACGCAGTATTTT. Protein sequence: CASSGGSLNPAVTDTQYF.

This chain uses TRBV30 with TRBJ2-2, with D tentatively TRBD2 (5 bases). The CDR3 loop spans 14 amino acids. Deletions cut 1 base from V and 8 bases from J, with 14 bases between. Looked up from germline, CDR1 is GTSNPN and CDR2 is SVGIG (reference sequence). The DNA of the CDR3 is TGTGCCTGGAGTGGAAGCTTGAGGGCGGGGGAGCTGTTTTTT. As protein: CAWSGSLRAGELFF. The whole variable domain, filled in from reference TRBV30 and TRBJ2-2, reads SQTIHQWPATLVQPVGSPLSLECTVEGTSNPNLYWYRQAAGRGLQLLFYSVGIGQISSEVPQNLSASRPQDRQFILSSKKLLLSDSGFYLCAWSGSLRAGELFFGEGSRLTVL.

The genes are TRBV27 and TRBJ2-1, with D possibly matching TRBD1 (6 bases). This CDR3 has 16 amino acids. CDR1 is MNHEY, CDR2 SMNVEV, per germline (reference sequence). Between the trimmed V and J ends, which lost 5 bases and 7 bases, there was a span of 21 bases. The CDR3 reads CASSVRDTLRGNEQFF. CDR3 sequence (DNA): TGTGCCAGCAGTGTAAGGGACACCCTTAGAGGGAATGAGCAGTTCTTC.

The V call is TRBV5-4, the J call TRBJ1-2; maybe TRBD1 (5 bases). CDR3 length equals 13 residues. Germline CDR1 reads SGHNT; CDR2 reads YYREEE (reference sequence). Trimming shortened V by 2 bases and J by 8 bases, and 13 bases separated the two germline ends. In nucleotides, the CDR3 is TGTGCCAGCAGCTTTGCAGGGAGGGACGGCTACACCTTC. Translation gives CASSFAGRDGYTF. Full variable domain (rest looked up from reference TRBV5-4 and TRBJ1-2): ETGVTQSPTHLIKTRGQQVTLRCSSQSGHNTVSWYQQALGQGPQFIFQYYREEENGRGNFPPRFSGLQFPNYSSELNVNALELDDSALYLCASSFAGRDGYTFGSGTRLTVV.

The rearrangement uses TRBV28 and TRBJ2-3; 8 bases are shared with TRBD2. This CDR3 has 18 residues. The germline CDR1 and CDR2 sequences are MDHEN and SYDVKM. The trim removed 2 bases at V and 4 bases at J, leaving 14 bases unmatched. The CDR3 spells CASSLIGLAGRGADTQYF. The CDR3 nucleotides are TGTGCCAGCAGTTTAATAGGGCTAGCGGGCCGGGGTGCAGATACGCAGTATTTT.

This sequence joins TRBV19 and TRBJ2-2; TRBD1 matches at 7 bases. This CDR3 region has 17 residues. V lost 4 bases, J lost 4 bases, and 12 bases stayed unmatched. Germline values: CDR1 LNHDA, CDR2 SQIVND (reference sequence). The CDR3 here is CASSRPPQGMATGELFF. The CDR3 DNA reads as TGTGCCAGTAGTAGGCCCCCACAGGGGATGGCCACCGGGGAGCTGTTTTTT.

This chain joins TRBV4-2 and TRBJ1-1; D ambiguous. The CDR3 is made up of 15 amino acids. CDR1 is LGHNA, CDR2 YNFKEQ, per germline. Deletions cut 1 base from V and 5 bases from J, with 14 bases between. CDR3 loop: CASSQGMGLTTEAFF. In nucleotides, the CDR3 is TGTGCCAGCAGCCAAGGGATGGGCCTCACAACTGAAGCTTTCTTT.

This sequence joins TRBV6-1 and TRBJ2-2, with unresolved D. V lost 10 bases to trimming and J lost 1 base, with 16 bases between them. The CDR3 contains 15 residues. CDR1 is MNHNS, CDR2 SASEGT, per germline. CDR3 in amino acids: CATRAAGWNTGELFF. CDR3 DNA sequence: TGTGCCACCCGTGCGGCTGGATGGAACACCGGGGAGCTGTTTTTT.

The rearrangement uses TRBV29-1 and TRBJ2-5, with D tentatively TRBD2 (5 bases). Germline CDR1 and CDR2: SQVTM and ANQGSEA. V lost 5 bases and J lost 5, with 9 bases in between. This CDR3 contains 11 residues. CDR3 in amino acids: CSVRDGETQYF. The CDR3 bases are TGCAGCGTTCGGGATGGGGAGACCCAGTACTTC.

The count of this clone is one. The gene calls are TRBV28 and TRBJ1-5; D not resolved. With 7 bases removed from V and 1 base from J, the gap between germline ends came to 14 bases. This CDR3 region has 15 residues. CDR1 is MDHEN, CDR2 SYDVKM, per germline. The CDR3 loop is CASTPGDLSNQPQHF. The CDR3 coding sequence is TGTGCCAGCACTCCCGGGGATTTGAGCAATCAGCCCCAGCATTTT.

The rearrangement uses TRBV5-4 and TRBJ2-1; D is undetermined. The germline V gene has CDR1 SGHNT and CDR2 YYREEE (reference sequence). V was pared by 0 bases and J by 4 bases, with 5 bases between. The CDR3 extends over 13 amino acids. The CDR3 bases are TGTGCCAGCAGCTTGGTTCGGTACAATGAGCAGTTCTTC. It specifies CASSLVRYNEQFF.

The chain has TRBV28 and TRBJ1-5; 9 nucleotides line up with TRBD1. This CDR3 is 18 amino acids long. Unmatched junction bases numbered 16, after V lost 5 bases and J lost 5 bases. Germline CDR1 MDHEN, CDR2 SYDVKM. This chain's CDR3 is CASSPGTGLGSIDQPQHF. The CDR3 coding sequence is TGTGCCAGCAGTCCCGGGACAGGGCTCGGGTCTATAGATCAGCCCCAGCATTTT.

The chain is built from TRBV30 and TRBJ2-5, with D unclear. Germline lookup yields CDR1 GTSNPN and CDR2 SVGIG (reference sequence). Deletions cut 2 bases from V and 5 bases from J, with 6 bases between. The CDR3 loop spans 11 amino acids. CDR3 sequence: CAWSSTETQYF. In nucleotides, the CDR3 is TGTGCCTGGAGTTCGACTGAGACCCAGTACTTC.

This sequence joins TRBV2 and TRBJ2-7; tentatively, D is TRBD1 (6 bases). Deletions cut 6 bases from V and 6 bases from J, with 12 bases between. CDR1 is SNHLY, CDR2 FYNNEI, per germline. The CDR3 totals 12 residues. As DNA, the CDR3 is TGTGCCAGCAGCAACAGGGTGGGCGAGCAGTACTTC. This codes for CASSNRVGEQYF.

The chain uses TRBV28 and TRBJ2-7, with D possibly being TRBD1 (5 bases). The germline V gene has CDR1 MDHEN and CDR2 SYDVKM. This CDR3 is 13 amino acids long. The germline V and J ends were trimmed by 4 bases and 5 bases, with 12 bases remaining between them. CDR3 residues: CASSSPDSHEQYF. CDR3 nucleotide sequence: TGTGCCAGCAGTTCACCTGACAGCCACGAGCAGTACTTC.

The rearrangement uses TRBV9 and TRBJ2-2; D is perhaps TRBD2 (7 bases). Germline-derived CDR1 and CDR2 are SGDLS and YYNGEE. V was shortened by 4 bases and J by 5 bases, with 21 bases between the two germline ends. The CDR3 covers 17 residues. The CDR3 nucleotides are TGTGCCAGCAGCCCCTCGGTAGGGGGAGGGGGGACCGGGGAGCTGTTTTTT. This sequence encodes CASSPSVGGGGTGELFF.

The chain employs TRBV6-1 and TRBJ1-1; D is possibly TRBD1 (6 bases). V was trimmed by 4 bases and J by 7 bases, leaving 13 bases between them. The V gene's germline CDR1 is MNHNS and CDR2 SASEGT. This CDR3 comprises 13 residues. CDR3 loop: CASSAGGGREAFF. DNA of the CDR3: TGTGCCAGCAGTGCCGGGGGGGGGCGTGAAGCTTTCTTT.

The V call is TRBV7-9, the J call TRBJ1-1; 7 bases agree with TRBD1. Per the germline V gene, CDR1 is SEHNR and CDR2 is FQNEAQ (reference sequence). V dropped 5 bases and J dropped 1; count of bases not matched to a gene: 4. The CDR3 sequence is 14 residues long. The CDR3 DNA sequence: TGTGCCAGCAGCGTAGGGACAGAGAACACTGAAGCTTTCTTT. Protein sequence: CASSVGTENTEAFF.

The V call is TRBV28, the J call TRBJ1-3; D may be TRBD1 (5 bases). CDR3 length: 14 amino acids. CDR1 MDHEN and CDR2 SYDVKM come from the germline V gene. With 3 bases removed from V and 5 bases from J, the gap between germline ends came to 11 bases. CDR3 residues: CASSLTAPRNTIYF. CDR3 DNA: TGTGCCAGCAGTTTGACAGCACCACGAAACACCATATATTTT.

Written as DNA, the CDR3 is TGTGCCAGCAGTTCGACAGTGCCGAGCTCTGGAAACACCATATATTTT. Translation gives CASSSTVPSSGNTIYF. The chain is built from TRBV6-5 and TRBJ1-3; D possibly corresponds to TRBD1 (5 bases). CDR3 length: 16 amino acids. Germline CDR1 MNHEY, CDR2 SVGAGI. Trimming shortened V by 4 bases and J by 0 bases, and 13 bases separated the two germline ends.

The rearrangement joins TRBV7-3 to TRBJ1-2, with 8 bases matching TRBD1. The CDR3 is 13 amino acids. The V and J ends lost 3 bases and 7 bases, in that order; junction bases with no gene match: 4. The germline CDR1 and CDR2 sequences are SGHTA and FQGTGA. The CDR3 DNA reads TGTGCCAGCAGCTTGGACAGGGAGGGTGGCTACACCTTC. Protein product: CASSLDREGGYTF.

This chain joins TRBV7-8 and TRBJ1-2; D perhaps matches TRBD1 (5 bases). Trimming left V 0 bases short and J 11 bases short, with 22 bases between. Germline values: CDR1 SGHVS, CDR2 FQNEAQ. CDR3 length: 16 residues. CDR3 DNA: TGTGCCAGCAGCTTAGCGGAGCCGCGGGACCCGAGGGGATACACCTTC. Residues: CASSLAEPRDPRGYTF.

This chain's CDR3 is CASSVQVPGELFF. As DNA, the CDR3 is TGTGCCAGCAGTGTACAAGTTCCCGGGGAGCTGTTTTTT. The chain is built from TRBV2 and TRBJ2-2; D gene unclear. This CDR3 spans 13 amino acids. V lost 4 bases to trimming and J lost 6 bases, with 9 bases between them. From germline, CDR1 is SNHLY and CDR2 FYNNEI.

The chain joins TRBV12-5 to TRBJ2-5; TRBD2 matches at 10 bases. Germline CDR1 and CDR2: LGHNT and FRNRAP. V lost 6 bases to trimming and J lost 5 bases; unmatched junction nucleotides: 15. There are 17 residues in the CDR3. The CDR3 spells CASGTGTSEYIGETQYF. CDR3 DNA sequence: TGTGCTAGTGGAACCGGGACTAGCGAATATATTGGGGAGACCCAGTACTTC.

The rearrangement joins TRBV7-7 to TRBJ2-1, with D possibly matching TRBD2 (5 bases). The length of the CDR3 is 13 residues. Trimming pared 4 bases from V and 6 bases from J, leaving 10 bases between. CDR1 is SSHAT and CDR2 is FNYEAQ in the germline V gene (reference sequence). The CDR3 nucleotides read TGTGCCAGCAGCTCCCGTACTAGCAATGAGCAGTTCTTC. This gives the protein CASSSRTSNEQFF.

The chain links TRBV7-3 to TRBJ2-1; weak D call: TRBD2 (6 bases). The CDR3 has 16 amino acids. V was shortened by 5 bases and J by 6 bases, with 20 bases between the two germline ends. Germline V gene sequence: CDR1 SGHTA, CDR2 FQGTGA. CDR3 in DNA: TGTGCCAGCAGCCACGGGGCCGGGGGTTTAAGCAATGAGCAGTTCTTC. It specifies CASSHGAGGLSNEQFF. Supplemented by reference TRBV7-3 and TRBJ2-1, the full variable domain reads GAGVSQTPSNKVTEKGKYVELRCDPISGHTALYWYRQSLGQGPEFLIYFQGTGAADDSGLPNDRFFAVRPEGSVSTLKIQRTERGDSAVYLCASSHGAGGLSNEQFFGPGTRLTVL.

The V gene is TRBV5-1, the J gene TRBJ1-5; 12 bases line up with TRBD1. J was trimmed by 6 bases and V by 4 bases; bases with no gene match: 11. Germline-derived CDR1 and CDR2 are SGHRS and YFSETQ. This CDR3 has 17 amino acids. CDR3 DNA: TGCGCCAGCAGCCCCGGGACAGGGGGCCCAAGGGGTCAGCCCCAGCATTTT. This translates into CASSPGTGGPRGQPQHF.